This passage covers 6 T cell receptor beta chains from one sample sequenced in a study of shared clonotypes between healthy human individuals. Repertoires were generated with immunoSEQ multiplex PCR, while TCRdb's copy carries only in-frame clones and drops some. The sample carries some 1.1 million clones, 60% to 80% recorded once. Sequencing was done on a sample of memory CD4+ T cells from PBMCs. Subset described: CD45RA-negative fraction. These receptors originate from a man younger than 35 in good health. Some clones in this sample may be carry-over from other donors' samples.

This chain connects TRBV29-1 to TRBJ1-2; D may be TRBD1 (6 bases). The CDR3 spans 11 residues. Germline values: CDR1 SQVTM, CDR2 ANQGSEA. The V end lost 4 bases, the J end lost 6 bases, and 9 bases lay between the germline ends. This chain's CDR3 is CSVGGGNGYTF. CDR3 nucleotides: TGCAGCGTTGGGGGGGGCAATGGCTACACCTTC.

In the case of this clone: One end of the junction is discordant with germline, which a read error may explain. Other DNA sequences of this sample code for an identical CDR3. The J gene is TRBJ1-5, the V gene TRBV19; D might be TRBD1 (6 bases). The germline V gene encodes CDR1 LNHDA and CDR2 SQIVND (reference sequence). The CDR3 covers 14 residues. CDR3 DNA sequence: TGTGCCAGTAGTATAAGGGGGGAGCGTCAGCCCCAGCACTTT. Amino acid sequence: CASSIRGERQPQHF. The variable domain in full, completed from reference TRBV19 and TRBJ1-5, reads DGGITQSPKYLFRKEGQNVTLSCEQNLNHDAMYWYRQDPGQGLRLIYYSQIVNDFQKGDIAEGYSVSREKKESFPLTVTSAQKNPTAFYLCASSIRGERQPQHFGDGTRLSIL.

The chain is built from TRBV18 and TRBJ1-5, with D possibly matching TRBD1 (5 bases). The CDR3 runs to 17 residues. Trimming left V 6 bases short and J 4 bases short, with 22 bases between. CDR1 is KGHSH, CDR2 LQKENI, per germline. CDR3 in amino acids: CASSAGSSTGGNQPQHF. The CDR3 DNA is TGTGCCAGCTCGGCCGGGAGTAGCACAGGTGGAAATCAGCCCCAGCATTTT. Together with reference TRBV18 and TRBJ1-5, the CDR3 gives the full variable domain: NAGVMQNPRHLVRRRGQEARLRCSPMKGHSHVYWYRQLPEEGLKFMVYLQKENIIDESGMPKERFSAEFPKEGPSILRIQQVVRGDSAAYFCASSAGSSTGGNQPQHFGDGTRLSIL.

A few counts support this clone. The rearrangement links TRBV7-2 to TRBJ1-2; D gene uncertain. Trimming removed 5 bases from V and 4 bases from J, with 11 bases in between. Per the germline V gene, CDR1 is SGHTA and CDR2 is FQGNSA. The length of the CDR3 is 13 residues. The DNA of the CDR3 is TGTGCCAGCAGCCGGGTTAGCTTCTATGGCTACACCTTC. Its translation is CASSRVSFYGYTF.

The chain employs TRBV30 and TRBJ2-7; TRBD1 matches at 7 bases. Germline CDR1 reads GTSNPN; CDR2 reads SVGIG (reference sequence). The ends lost 4 bases at V and 3 bases at J; junction bases unmatched: 6. CDR3 length: 13 amino acids. The CDR3 DNA follows: TGTGCCTGGAAGGGGACAGCACTCTACGAGCAGTACTTC. It codes for CAWKGTALYEQYF.

This clone has only one observation. This chain uses TRBV2 with TRBJ2-3, with 14 bases identical to TRBD2. J lost 5 bases, V lost 4 bases, and 17 bases had no gene match. This CDR3 contains 20 residues. Germline V CDR1 and CDR2: SNHLY, FYNNEI. The CDR3: CASSVPGLAGVIGLGDTQYF. CDR3 in DNA: TGTGCCAGCAGTGTTCCGGGACTAGCGGGAGTGATTGGGTTAGGAGATACGCAGTATTTT.